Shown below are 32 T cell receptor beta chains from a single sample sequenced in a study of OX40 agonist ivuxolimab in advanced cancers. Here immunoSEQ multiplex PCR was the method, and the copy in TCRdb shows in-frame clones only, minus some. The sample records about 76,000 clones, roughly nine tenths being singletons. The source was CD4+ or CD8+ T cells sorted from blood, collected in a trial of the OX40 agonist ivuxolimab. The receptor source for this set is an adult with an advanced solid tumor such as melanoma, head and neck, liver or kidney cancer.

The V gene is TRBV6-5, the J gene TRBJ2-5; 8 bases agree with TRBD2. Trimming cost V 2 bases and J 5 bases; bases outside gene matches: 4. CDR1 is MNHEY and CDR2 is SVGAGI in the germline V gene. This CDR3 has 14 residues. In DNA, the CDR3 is TGTGCCAGCAGTTACGGCGGGAGGCTGGAGACCCAGTACTTC. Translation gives CASSYGGRLETQYF.

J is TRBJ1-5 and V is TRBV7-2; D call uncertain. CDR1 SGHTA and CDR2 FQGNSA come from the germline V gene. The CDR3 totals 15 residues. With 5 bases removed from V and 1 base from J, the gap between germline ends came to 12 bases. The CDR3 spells CASSPTGSSNQPQHF. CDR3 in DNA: TGTGCCAGCAGCCCCACGGGTAGCAGCAATCAGCCCCAGCATTTT.

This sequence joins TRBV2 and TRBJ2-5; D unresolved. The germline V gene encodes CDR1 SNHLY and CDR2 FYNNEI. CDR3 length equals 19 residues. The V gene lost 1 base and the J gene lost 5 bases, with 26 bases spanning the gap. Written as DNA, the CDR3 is TGTGCCAGCAGTGAAGACAACTCATCCTGGCTTCAAGTTGAGGAGACCCAGTACTTC. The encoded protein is CASSEDNSSWLQVEETQYF.

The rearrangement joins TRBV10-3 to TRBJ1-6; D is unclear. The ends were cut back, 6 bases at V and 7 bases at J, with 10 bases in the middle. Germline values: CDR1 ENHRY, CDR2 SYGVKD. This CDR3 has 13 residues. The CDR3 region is CAISEVGNSPLHF. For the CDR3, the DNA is TGTGCCATCAGCGAGGTCGGGAATTCACCCCTCCACTTT.

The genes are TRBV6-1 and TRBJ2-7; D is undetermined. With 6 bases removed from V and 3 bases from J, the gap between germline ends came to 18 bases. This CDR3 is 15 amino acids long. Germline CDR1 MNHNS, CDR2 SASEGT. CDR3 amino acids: CASRAPARGYYEQYF. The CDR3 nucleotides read TGTGCCAGCAGGGCCCCGGCGAGAGGATACTACGAGCAGTACTTC.

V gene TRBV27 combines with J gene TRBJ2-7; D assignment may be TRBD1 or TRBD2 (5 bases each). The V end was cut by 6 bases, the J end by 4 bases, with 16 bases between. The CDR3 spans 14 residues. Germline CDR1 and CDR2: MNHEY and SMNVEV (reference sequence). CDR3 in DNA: TGTGCCAGCAGCCTCGGGGCAGGGAGTTACGAGCAGTACTTC. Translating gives CASSLGAGSYEQYF.

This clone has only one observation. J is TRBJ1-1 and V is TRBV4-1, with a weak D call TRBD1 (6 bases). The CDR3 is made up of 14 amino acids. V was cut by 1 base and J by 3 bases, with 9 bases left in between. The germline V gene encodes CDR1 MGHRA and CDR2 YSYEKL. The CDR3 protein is CASSQGQDDTEAFF. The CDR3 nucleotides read TGCGCCAGCAGCCAAGGACAGGATGACACTGAAGCTTTCTTT.

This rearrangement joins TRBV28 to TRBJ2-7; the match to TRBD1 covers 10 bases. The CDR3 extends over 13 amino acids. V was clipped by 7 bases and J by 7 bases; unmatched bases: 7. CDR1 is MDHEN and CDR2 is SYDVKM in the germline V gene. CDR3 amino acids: CASKRQGASEQYF. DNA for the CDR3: TGTGCCAGCAAAAGACAGGGGGCGAGTGAGCAGTACTTC.

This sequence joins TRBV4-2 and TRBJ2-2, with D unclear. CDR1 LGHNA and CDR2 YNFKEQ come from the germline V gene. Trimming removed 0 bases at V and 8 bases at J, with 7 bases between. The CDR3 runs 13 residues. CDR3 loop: CASSQDLYGELFF. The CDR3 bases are TGTGCCAGCAGCCAAGATCTATATGGGGAGCTGTTTTTT.

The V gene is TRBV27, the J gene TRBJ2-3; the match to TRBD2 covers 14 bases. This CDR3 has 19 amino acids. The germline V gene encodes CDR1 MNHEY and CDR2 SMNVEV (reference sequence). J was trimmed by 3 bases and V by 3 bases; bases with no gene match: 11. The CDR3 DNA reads TGTGCCAGCAGTTTTACCCCGGGACTAGCGGGAGCAGGGACAGATACGCAGTATTTT. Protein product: CASSFTPGLAGAGTDTQYF.

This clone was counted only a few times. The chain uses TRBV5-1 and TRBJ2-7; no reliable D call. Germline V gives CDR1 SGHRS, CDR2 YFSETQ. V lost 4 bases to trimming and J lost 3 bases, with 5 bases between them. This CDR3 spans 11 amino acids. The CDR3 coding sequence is TGCGCCAGCAGCCCAGGCTACGAGCAGTACTTC. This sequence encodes CASSPGYEQYF.

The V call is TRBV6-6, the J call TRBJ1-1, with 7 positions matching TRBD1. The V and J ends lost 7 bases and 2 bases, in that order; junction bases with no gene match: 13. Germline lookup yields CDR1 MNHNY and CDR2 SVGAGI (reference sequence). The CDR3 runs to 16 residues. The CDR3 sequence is CASTVFTGAKNTEAFF. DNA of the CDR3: TGTGCCAGCACCGTATTTACAGGGGCAAAAAACACTGAAGCTTTCTTT.

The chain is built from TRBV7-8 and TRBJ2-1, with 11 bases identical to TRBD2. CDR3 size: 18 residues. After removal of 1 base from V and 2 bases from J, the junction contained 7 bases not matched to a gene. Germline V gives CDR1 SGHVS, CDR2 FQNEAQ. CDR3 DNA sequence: TGTGCCAGCAGCTTAGAGGTGCTAGCGGGAGGAACCTACAATGAGCAGTTCTTC. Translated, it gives CASSLEVLAGGTYNEQFF.

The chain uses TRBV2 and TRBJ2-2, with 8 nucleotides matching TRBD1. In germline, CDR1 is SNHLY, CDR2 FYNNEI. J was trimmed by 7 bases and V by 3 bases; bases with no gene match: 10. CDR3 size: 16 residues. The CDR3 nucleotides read TGTGCCAGCAGTGAGTGGCAGGGGGCTTCTGACGGGGAGCTGTTTTTT. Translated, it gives CASSEWQGASDGELFF.

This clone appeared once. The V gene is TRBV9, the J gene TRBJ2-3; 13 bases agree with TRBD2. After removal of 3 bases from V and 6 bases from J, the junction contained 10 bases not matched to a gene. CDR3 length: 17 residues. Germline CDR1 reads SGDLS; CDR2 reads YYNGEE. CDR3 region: CASSATSGRALLDTQYF. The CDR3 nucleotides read TGTGCCAGCAGCGCCACTAGCGGGAGGGCCCTTTTGGATACGCAGTATTTT.

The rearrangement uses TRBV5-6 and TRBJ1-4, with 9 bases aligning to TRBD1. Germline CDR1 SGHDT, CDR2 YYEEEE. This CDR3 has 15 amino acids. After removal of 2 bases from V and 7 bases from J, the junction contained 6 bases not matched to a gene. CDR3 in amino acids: CASSLMTGGSEKLFF. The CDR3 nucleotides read TGTGCCAGCAGCTTAATGACAGGGGGGAGTGAAAAACTGTTTTTT.

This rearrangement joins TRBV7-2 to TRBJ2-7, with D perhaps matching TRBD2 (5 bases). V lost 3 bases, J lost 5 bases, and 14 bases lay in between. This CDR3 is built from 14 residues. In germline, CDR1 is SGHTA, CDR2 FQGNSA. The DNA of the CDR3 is TGTGCCAGCAGCTTTCGACGGGGAGAAGACGAGCAGTACTTC. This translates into CASSFRRGEDEQYF.

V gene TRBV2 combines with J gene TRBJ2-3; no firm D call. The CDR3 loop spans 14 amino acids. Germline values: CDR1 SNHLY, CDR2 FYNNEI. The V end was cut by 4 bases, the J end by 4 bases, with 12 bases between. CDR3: CASSAAQLADTQYF. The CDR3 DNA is TGTGCCAGCAGTGCCGCCCAGCTCGCAGATACGCAGTATTTT. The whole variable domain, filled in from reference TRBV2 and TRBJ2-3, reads EPEVTQTPSHQVTQMGQEVILRCVPISNHLYFYWYRQILGQKVEFLVSFYNNEISEKSEIFDDQFSVERPDGSNFTLKIRSTKLEDSAMYFCASSAAQLADTQYFGPGTRLTVL.

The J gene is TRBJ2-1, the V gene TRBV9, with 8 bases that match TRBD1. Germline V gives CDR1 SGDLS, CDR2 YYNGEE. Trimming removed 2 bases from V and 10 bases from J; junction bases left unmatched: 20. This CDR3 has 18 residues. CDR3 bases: TGTGCCAGCAGCGTCCGACCCGAGGGAAGGACAGGGAGAGACGAGCAGTTCTTC. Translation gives CASSVRPEGRTGRDEQFF.

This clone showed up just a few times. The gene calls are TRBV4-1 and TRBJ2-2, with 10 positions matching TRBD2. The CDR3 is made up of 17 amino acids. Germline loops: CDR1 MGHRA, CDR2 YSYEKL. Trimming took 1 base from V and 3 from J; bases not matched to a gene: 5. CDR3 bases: TGCGCCAGCAGCCAAGTGAGCGGGAGGGCCGACACCGGGGAGCTGTTTTTT. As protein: CASSQVSGRADTGELFF.

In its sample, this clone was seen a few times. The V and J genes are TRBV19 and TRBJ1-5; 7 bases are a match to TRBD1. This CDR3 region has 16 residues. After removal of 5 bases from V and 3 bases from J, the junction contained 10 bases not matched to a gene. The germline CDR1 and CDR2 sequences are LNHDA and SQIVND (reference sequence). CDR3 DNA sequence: TGTGCCAGTAGTCGGCCCAGCAGGGGGAACAATCAGCCCCAGCATTTT. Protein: CASSRPSRGNNQPQHF.

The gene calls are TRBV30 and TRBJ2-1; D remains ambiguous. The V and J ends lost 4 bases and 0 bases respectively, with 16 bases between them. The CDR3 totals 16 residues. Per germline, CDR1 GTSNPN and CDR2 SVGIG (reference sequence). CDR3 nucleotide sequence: TGTGCCTGGAAAGAGACATGGCAGTACTCCTACAATGAGCAGTTCTTC. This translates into CAWKETWQYSYNEQFF.

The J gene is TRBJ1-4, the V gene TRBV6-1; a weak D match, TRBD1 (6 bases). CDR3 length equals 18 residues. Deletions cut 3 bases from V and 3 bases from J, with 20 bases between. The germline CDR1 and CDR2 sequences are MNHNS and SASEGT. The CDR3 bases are TGTGCCAGCAGTGACCGGTCCTTTTTCGGGACACCTAATGAAAAACTGTTTTTT. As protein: CASSDRSFFGTPNEKLFF.

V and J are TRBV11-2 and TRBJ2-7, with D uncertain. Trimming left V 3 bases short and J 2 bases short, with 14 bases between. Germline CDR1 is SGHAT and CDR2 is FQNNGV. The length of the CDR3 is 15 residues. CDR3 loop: CASSLLTKGPYEQYF. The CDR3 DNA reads TGTGCCAGCAGCTTGTTAACCAAAGGGCCCTACGAGCAGTACTTC. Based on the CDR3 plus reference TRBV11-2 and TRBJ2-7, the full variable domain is EAGVAQSPRYKIIEKRQSVAFWCNPISGHATLYWYQQILGQGPKLLIQFQNNGVVDDSQLPKDRFSAERLKGVDSTLKIQPAKLEDSAVYLCASSLLTKGPYEQYFGPGTRLTVT.

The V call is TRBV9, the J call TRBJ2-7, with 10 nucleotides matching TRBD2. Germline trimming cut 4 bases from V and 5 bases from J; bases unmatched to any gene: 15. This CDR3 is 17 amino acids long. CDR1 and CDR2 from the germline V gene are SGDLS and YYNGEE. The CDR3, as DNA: TGTGCCAGCAGCCCAGGGTGGGCTAGCGGGAGCCGAAACGAGCAGTACTTC. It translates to CASSPGWASGSRNEQYF. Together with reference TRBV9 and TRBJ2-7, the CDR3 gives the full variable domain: DSGVTQTPKHLITATGQRVTLRCSPRSGDLSVYWYQQSLDQGLQFLIQYYNGEERAKGNILERFSAQQFPDLHSELNLSSLELGDSALYFCASSPGWASGSRNEQYFGPGTRLTVT.

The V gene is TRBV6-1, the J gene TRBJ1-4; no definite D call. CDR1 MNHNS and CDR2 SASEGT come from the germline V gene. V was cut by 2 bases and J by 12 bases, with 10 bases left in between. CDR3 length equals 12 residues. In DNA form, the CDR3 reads TGTGCCAGCAGTGAATTAAGCACGGAACTGTTTTTT. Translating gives CASSELSTELFF.

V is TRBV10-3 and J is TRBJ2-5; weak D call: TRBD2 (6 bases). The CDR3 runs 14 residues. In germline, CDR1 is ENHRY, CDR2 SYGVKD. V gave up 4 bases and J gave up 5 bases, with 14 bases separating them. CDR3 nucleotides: TGTGCCATCAGTGCTACTAACCGGGGGGAGACCCAGTACTTC. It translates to CAISATNRGETQYF.

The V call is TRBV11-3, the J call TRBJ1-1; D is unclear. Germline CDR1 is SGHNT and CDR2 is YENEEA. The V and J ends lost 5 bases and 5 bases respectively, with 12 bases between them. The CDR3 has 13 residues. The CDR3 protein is CASSPHGGTEAFF. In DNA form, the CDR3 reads TGTGCCAGCAGCCCCCACGGTGGAACTGAAGCTTTCTTT.

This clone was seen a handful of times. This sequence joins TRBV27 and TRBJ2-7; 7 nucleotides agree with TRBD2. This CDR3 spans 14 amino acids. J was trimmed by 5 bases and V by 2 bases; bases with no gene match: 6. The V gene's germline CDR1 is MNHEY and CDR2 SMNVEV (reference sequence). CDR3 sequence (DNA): TGTGCCAGCAGTTTAGCGGGAGAGGGCCACGAGCAGTACTTC. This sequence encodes CASSLAGEGHEQYF.

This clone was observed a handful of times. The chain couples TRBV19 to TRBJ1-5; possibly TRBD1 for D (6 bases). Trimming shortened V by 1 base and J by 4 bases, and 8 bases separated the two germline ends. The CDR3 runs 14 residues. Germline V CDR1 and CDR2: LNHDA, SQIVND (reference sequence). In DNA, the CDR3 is TGTGCCAGTAGTATAGGACAGGATAATCAGCCCCAGCATTTT. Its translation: CASSIGQDNQPQHF.

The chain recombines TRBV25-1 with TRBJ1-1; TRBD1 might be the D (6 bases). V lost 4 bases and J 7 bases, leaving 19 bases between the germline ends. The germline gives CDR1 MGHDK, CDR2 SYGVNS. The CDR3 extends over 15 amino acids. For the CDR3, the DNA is TGTGCCAGCAGTGTCCCGGGACAACGAGCGGGTGAAGCTTTCTTT. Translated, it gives CASSVPGQRAGEAFF.

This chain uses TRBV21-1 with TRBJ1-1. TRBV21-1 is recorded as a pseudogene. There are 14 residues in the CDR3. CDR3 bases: TGTGCCAGCAGCAAAGGATTAAGGGACACTGAAGCTTTCTTT. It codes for CASSKGLRDTEAFF.